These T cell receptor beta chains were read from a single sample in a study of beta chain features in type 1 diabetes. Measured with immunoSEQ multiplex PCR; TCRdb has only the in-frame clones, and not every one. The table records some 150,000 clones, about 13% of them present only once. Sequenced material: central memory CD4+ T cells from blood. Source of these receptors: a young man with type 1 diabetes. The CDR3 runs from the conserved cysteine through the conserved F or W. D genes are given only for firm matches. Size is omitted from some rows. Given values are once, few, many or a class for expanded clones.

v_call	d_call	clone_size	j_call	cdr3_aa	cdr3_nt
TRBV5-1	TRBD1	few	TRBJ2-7	CASSLGDRDYEQYF	TGCGCCAGCAGCCTGGGGGACAGAGACTACGAGCAGTACTTC
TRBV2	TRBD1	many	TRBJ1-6	CASTKRPTGDNSPLHF	TGTGCCAGCACCAAGAGACCTACAGGGGATAATTCACCCCTCCACTTT
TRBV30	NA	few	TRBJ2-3	CAWGFGSRDTQYF	TGTGCCTGGGGATTTGGGTCGAGAGATACGCAGTATTTT
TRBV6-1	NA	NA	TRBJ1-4	CASSETGPANEKLFF	TGTGCCAGCAGTGAAACAGGGCCGGCTAATGAAAAACTGTTTTTT
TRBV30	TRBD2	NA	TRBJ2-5	CAWGPGLAGPQETQYF	TGTGCCTGGGGACCGGGACTAGCGGGGCCGCAAGAGACCCAGTACTTC
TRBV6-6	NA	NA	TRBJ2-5	CASSYGTDQETQYF	TGTGCCAGCAGTTACGGGACGGACCAAGAGACCCAGTACTTC
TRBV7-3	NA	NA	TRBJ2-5	CASSLMTGETQYF	TGTGCCAGCAGCTTAATGACAGGAGAGACCCAGTACTTC
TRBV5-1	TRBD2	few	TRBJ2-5	CASSLTSGESETQYF	TGCGCCAGCAGCTTGACTAGCGGGGAGTCAGAGACCCAGTACTTC
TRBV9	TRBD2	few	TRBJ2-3	CASSAGTTGTDTQYF	TGTGCCAGCAGCGCCGGGACTACGGGCACAGATACGCAGTATTTT
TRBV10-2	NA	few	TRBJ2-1	CASSERNEQFF	TGCGCCAGCAGTGAGAGAAATGAGCAGTTCTTC
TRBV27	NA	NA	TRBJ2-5	CASSLGRWETQYF	TGTGCCAGCAGTTTGGGCAGATGGGAGACCCAGTACTTC
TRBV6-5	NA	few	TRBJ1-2	CASGTGNYGYTF	TGTGCCAGTGGAACGGGGAACTATGGCTACACCTTC
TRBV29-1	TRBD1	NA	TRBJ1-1	CSGGQGGNTEAFF	TGCAGCGGCGGACAGGGCGGAAACACTGAAGCTTTCTTT
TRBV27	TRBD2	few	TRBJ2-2	CASSRGGGGELFF	TGTGCCAGCAGCCGGGGGGGCGGCGGGGAGCTGTTTTTT
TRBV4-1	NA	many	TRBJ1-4	CASSLLGEKLFF	TGCGCCAGCAGCCTCTTAGGAGAAAAACTGTTTTTT
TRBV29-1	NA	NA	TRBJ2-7	CSVTSNRASVQYF	TGCAGCGTTACCTCTAACCGGGCGTCCGTGCAGTACTTC
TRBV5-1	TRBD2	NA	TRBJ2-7	CASSLAVAGGLGAYEQYF	TGCGCCAGCAGCTTGGCGGTAGCGGGGGGCTTGGGAGCCTACGAGCAGTACTTC
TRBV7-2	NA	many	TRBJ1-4	CASSSRGGKLFF	TGTGCCAGCAGCTCCAGGGGTGGAAAACTGTTTTTT
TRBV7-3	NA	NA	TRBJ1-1	CASSATLGNTEAFF	TGTGCCAGCAGCGCGACCCTCGGGAACACTGAAGCTTTCTTT
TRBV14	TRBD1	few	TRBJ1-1	CASSQYGTVNTEAFF	TGTGCCAGCAGCCAGTACGGGACAGTCAACACTGAAGCTTTCTTT
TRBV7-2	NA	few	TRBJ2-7	CASSLGAAGFRSYEQYF	TGTGCCAGCAGCTTAGGGGCGGCGGGGTTTCGGTCCTACGAGCAGTACTTC
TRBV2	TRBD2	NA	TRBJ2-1	CASSPGLARNEQFF	TGTGCCAGCAGTCCGGGACTAGCGAGGAATGAGCAGTTCTTC
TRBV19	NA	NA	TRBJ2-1	CASSQETRTGEQFF	TGTGCCAGTAGCCAAGAAACTAGGACCGGTGAGCAGTTCTTC
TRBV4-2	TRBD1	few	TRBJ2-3	CASSPDMTGGGDTQYF	TGTGCCAGCAGCCCCGATATGACAGGGGGAGGAGATACGCAGTATTTT
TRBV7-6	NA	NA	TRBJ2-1	CASSLAGANNEQFF	TGTGCCAGCAGCTTAGCAGGGGCCAACAATGAGCAGTTCTTC
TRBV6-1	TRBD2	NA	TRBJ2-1	CASSEERGPYNEQFF	TGTGCCAGCAGTGAGGAGCGGGGGCCTTACAATGAGCAGTTCTTC
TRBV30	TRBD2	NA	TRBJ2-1	CAWSASGTSGMFF	TGTGCCTGGAGCGCCTCCGGGACTAGCGGTATGTTCTTC
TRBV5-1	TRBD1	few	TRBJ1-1	CASSIQGSTEAFF	TGCGCCAGCAGCATACAGGGGTCCACTGAAGCTTTCTTT
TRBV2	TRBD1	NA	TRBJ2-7	CASSGQGAYEQYF	TGTGCCAGCAGTGGGCAGGGGGCCTACGAGCAGTACTTC
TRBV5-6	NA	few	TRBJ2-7	CASSLYPPGRLYEQYF	TGTGCCAGCAGCTTGTACCCCCCGGGGCGCCTCTACGAGCAGTACTTC
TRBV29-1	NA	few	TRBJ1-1	CSVLGAGPNTEAFF	TGCAGCGTTCTTGGTGCAGGGCCGAACACTGAAGCTTTCTTT
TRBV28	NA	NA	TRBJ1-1	CASSLSVNTEAFF	TGTGCCAGCAGTTTATCGGTGAACACTGAAGCTTTCTTT
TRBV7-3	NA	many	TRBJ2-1	CASSLSVSNEQFF	TGTGCCAGCAGCCTTAGCGTAAGCAATGAGCAGTTCTTC
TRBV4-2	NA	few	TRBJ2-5	CASSYGMAGGNLQETQYF	TGTGCCAGCAGCTACGGAATGGCAGGAGGAAACCTACAAGAGACCCAGTACTTC
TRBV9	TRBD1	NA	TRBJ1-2	CASSRDIQGDYGYTF	TGTGCCAGCAGCCGCGATATCCAGGGGGACTATGGCTACACCTTC
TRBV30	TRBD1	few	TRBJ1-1	CAWSPRDRRNTEAFF	TGTGCCTGGAGTCCCCGGGACAGGCGGAACACTGAAGCTTTCTTT
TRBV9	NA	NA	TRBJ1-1	CASSPSRMNTEAFF	TGTGCCAGCAGCCCGTCCCGGATGAACACTGAAGCTTTCTTT
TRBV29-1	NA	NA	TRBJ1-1	CSGGEGGAEAFF	TGCAGCGGAGGGGAGGGTGGCGCTGAAGCTTTCTTT
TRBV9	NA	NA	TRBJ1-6	CASSVGALNSPLHF	TGTGCCAGCAGCGTAGGAGCCCTTAATTCACCCCTCCACTTT
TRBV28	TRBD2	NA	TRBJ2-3	CASSELAGRNTQYF	TGTGCCAGCAGTGAACTAGCGGGTAGGAATACGCAGTATTTT
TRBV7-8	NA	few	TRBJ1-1	CASRLGTEAFF	TGTGCCAGCAGGTTGGGCACTGAAGCTTTCTTT